The 2 T cell receptor beta chains below come from one sample, sequenced in a study of beta chain features in type 1 diabetes. Notes on the study in general: In every one of the four CD4+ subsets, TCRB CDR3s were moderately but significantly shorter in Type 1 diabetes patients.

Sequencing targeted expressed TCRB transcripts, as all isolated RNA had been reverse transcribed. Only in-frame clones appear in the TCRdb table, and some are missing; sequencing was by immunoSEQ multiplex PCR. Among 240,000 or so clones listed, roughly 20% were seen once. For these TCRs, the target antigens are not known. Material: naive CD4+ T cells from blood. These receptors came from a woman between 40 and 50 years old with type 1 diabetes.

The chain combines TRBV28 with TRBJ2-7; D unclear. CDR1 and CDR2 from the germline V gene are MDHEN and SYDVKM. Trimming pared 3 bases from V and 4 bases from J, leaving 10 bases between. The CDR3 sequence is 13 residues long. DNA for the CDR3: TGTGCCAGCAGTTTTTTGAACAAATACGAGCAGTACTTC. Protein sequence: CASSFLNKYEQYF.

In its sample, this clone was seen a few times. The chain is built from TRBV7-9 and TRBJ1-2; 7 nucleotides match TRBD1. The CDR3 totals 16 residues. The J segment lost 2 bases and the V segment lost 2 bases, leaving 8 bases of the junction unmatched. In germline, CDR1 is SEHNR, CDR2 FQNEAQ (reference sequence). This chain's CDR3 is CASSLKGEQGNYGYTF. The CDR3 DNA sequence: TGTGCCAGCAGCTTAAAAGGAGAACAGGGGAACTATGGCTACACCTTC.